This TCR beta chain was sequenced in a study of beta chain features in type 1 diabetes. Purity of each sorted population was above 95%. Since all of the isolated RNA was reverse transcribed, expressed TCRB transcripts were what got sequenced. Assay used: immunoSEQ multiplex PCR; TCRdb lists only in-frame clones, some missing. The sample includes fewer than 650,000 clones, 15% to 18% of them seen just once. The CDR3 runs 15 residues. Germline V lookup: CDR1 PRHDT, CDR2 FYEKMQ (reference sequence). Trimming cost V 4 bases and J 0 bases; bases outside gene matches: 6. This clone was counted ten times or more.

This sequence joins TRBV13 and TRBJ2-7; 7 nucleotides match TRBD1. This TCR came from a young man in good health. The specimen sequenced was naive CD4+ T cells from blood. CDR3 sequence (DNA): TGTGCCAGCAGCTCAAGCCGGGACAGCTCCTACGAGCAGTACTTC. Protein product: CASSSSRDSSYEQYF. The full variable domain, completed using reference TRBV13 and TRBJ2-7, is AAGVIQSPRHLIKEKRETATLKCYPIPRHDTVYWYQQGPGQDPQFLISFYEKMQSDKGSIPDRFSAQQFSDYHSELNMSSLELGDSALYFCASSSSRDSSYEQYFGPGTRLTVT.